The clone carrying this TCR beta chain was recorded a few times. Its cognate antigen is unknown. The data originate from a study of T-cell reconstitution after alpha-beta-depleted transplantation in children. Study observations and caveats: Several hundred graft clones that had expanded were reportedly the source of alpha-beta T cells about two months after transplant. From newly produced T cells came most of the T-cell counts and diversity one year after transplant. Some patients owed their high day-60 TCRbeta diversity to surviving recipient T cells and thymic progenitors.

CDR1 SGHTA and CDR2 FQGNSA come from the germline V gene. V was shortened by 0 bases and J by 4 bases, with 4 bases between the two germline ends. The CDR3 consists of 14 residues. For TCRbeta, the library was prepared with unique molecular identifiers. From the PCR reads, TCRdb called clonotypes with MiXCR, one entry per CDR3 protein. The sample carries approximately 500,000 distinct CDR3 sequences, 25% to 30% recorded once. This TCR derives from a boy under two years old with Wiskott-Aldrich syndrome, due to receive a stem cell transplant. Source: PBMCs, taken before TCRalphabeta/CD19-depleted stem cell transplant. This rearrangement joins TRBV7-2 to TRBJ1-6; D is ambiguous. The CDR3 DNA reads as TGTGCCAGCAGCTTAGCGCGGTATAATTCACCCCTCCACTTT. This sequence encodes CASSLARYNSPLHF.